These 5 T cell receptor beta chains came from one sample sequenced in a study of early stage breast cancer tumors. The data were produced by immunoSEQ multiplex PCR, yet TCRdb's version contains in-frame clones alone and is incomplete. The sample carries 7,000 to 9,500 clones, around 75% recorded once. The sample comprised normal breast tissue next to the tumor. The source is a person in their sixties or seventies with breast cancer.

This clone is large. V is TRBV19 and J is TRBJ1-2; 9 positions agree with TRBD1. CDR3 length: 15 residues. Trimming took 4 bases from V and 8 from J; bases not matched to a gene: 11. Germline V gives CDR1 LNHDA, CDR2 SQIVND (reference sequence). The CDR3 nucleotides are TGTGCCAGTAGTAGCCTCCTGGGACAGGGTCACGGCTACACCTTC. Its protein is CASSSLLGQGHGYTF. Complete variable domain (other parts from reference TRBV19 and TRBJ1-2): DGGITQSPKYLFRKEGQNVTLSCEQNLNHDAMYWYRQDPGQGLRLIYYSQIVNDFQKGDIAEGYSVSREKKESFPLTVTSAQKNPTAFYLCASSSLLGQGHGYTFGSGTRLTVV.

The J gene is TRBJ2-7, the V gene TRBV14, with TRBD2 matching 8 bases. This CDR3 spans 15 amino acids. The germline V gene encodes CDR1 SGHDN and CDR2 FVKESK. V trimming: 4 bases; J trimming: 2 bases; junction bases outside the gene matches: 7. CDR3 DNA: TGTGCCAGCAGCCCACGGACTAGCTCAGCCTACGAGCAGTACTTC. Translating it yields CASSPRTSSAYEQYF.

The rearrangement links TRBV9 to TRBJ2-2; TRBD2 matches at 13 bases. Germline V CDR1 and CDR2: SGDLS, YYNGEE. V shed 6 bases, J shed 5 bases, and the junction held 13 bases outside the gene matches. There are 18 residues in the CDR3. The DNA for the CDR3 is TGTGCCAGCAACACCTGGACTAGCGGGAGAGGGGGAACCGGGGAGCTGTTTTTT. This encodes CASNTWTSGRGGTGELFF. The full variable domain, with the rest looked up from reference TRBV9 and TRBJ2-2, is DSGVTQTPKHLITATGQRVTLRCSPRSGDLSVYWYQQSLDQGLQFLIQYYNGEERAKGNILERFSAQQFPDLHSELNLSSLELGDSALYFCASNTWTSGRGGTGELFFGEGSRLTVL.

This clone was seen a handful of times. The V and J genes are TRBV29-1 and TRBJ2-1, with a tentative D call TRBD2 (6 bases). CDR3 length: 11 amino acids. From germline, CDR1 is SQVTM and CDR2 ANQGSEA. Trimming took off 6 bases at V and 7 bases at J, with 10 bases between the two ends. CDR3 protein: CSVGSGNEQFF. DNA for the CDR3: TGCAGCGTGGGGAGCGGGAATGAGCAGTTCTTC.

The chain uses TRBV10-3 and TRBJ2-3, with a possible D match to TRBD2 (6 bases). Germline values: CDR1 ENHRY, CDR2 SYGVKD. The CDR3 loop spans 13 amino acids. V lost 7 bases and J lost 2, with 10 bases in between. The CDR3 loop is CAIKGGTTDTQYF. DNA of the CDR3: TGTGCCATCAAAGGCGGGACCACAGATACGCAGTATTTT.